This is a list of T cell receptor beta chains from one sample in a study of cytomegalovirus exposure and HLA in healthy donors. Profiled with immunoSEQ multiplex PCR; TCRdb holds only in-frame clones, not every one. This sample contains approximately 100,000 clones. Sequencing was carried out using PBMCs. The origin of the receptors is a man between 45 and 60 years old in good health and CMV-seronegative. The conserved cysteine and the conserved F or W are not part of the CDR3 here.

j_gene | v_gene | CDR3aa
TRBJ1-2 | TRBV6-1 | ASRREPGGSYGYT
TRBJ2-7 | TRBV29-1 | SVVDRGAYEQY
TRBJ2-4 | TRBV18 | ASSPAGAKNIQY
TRBJ2-7 | TRBV18 | ASSPQSPGTVYEQY
TRBJ1-1 | TRBV10-3 | AISEQGEGAF
TRBJ2-5 | TRBV27 | ASSSTGTGVETQY
TRBJ1-1 | TRBV18 | ASSPPQGANTEAF
TRBJ2-5 | TRBV5-1 | ASSSGPDRGTQY
TRBJ2-2 | TRBV7-2 | ASSLRSGQGTAGELF
TRBJ2-1 | TRBV9 | ASSVGLAGNNEQF
TRBJ1-2 | TRBV19 | ASSIDTDGNYGYT
TRBJ1-5 | TRBV2 | ASTTQGHQPQH
TRBJ1-2 | TRBV5-6 | ASSWGWLRRTYTPGYT
TRBJ2-7 | TRBV7-9 | ASSLASAGGAYEQY
TRBJ2-1 | TRBV9 | ASSVEPSGGADEQF
TRBJ2-5 | TRBV4-3 | ASSQDRGTGETQY
TRBJ2-5 | TRBV6-1 | ASSDDRVKETQY
TRBJ1-1 | TRBV6-1 | ASSAGTGRGRSTEAF
TRBJ1-2 | TRBV6-1 | ASSEPGQGTGYT
TRBJ2-1 | TRBV7-3 | ASSLQGGQDEQF
TRBJ1-2 | TRBV4-2 | ASSLSGAGDYGYT
TRBJ1-3 | TRBV6-5 | ASSYSGGLSGNTIY
TRBJ2-1 | TRBV5-1 | ASRGLAGGPGNEQF
TRBJ2-1 | TRBV7-9 | ASSLRLAGDIPSEQF
TRBJ2-6 | TRBV4-3 | ASSRETAGQVGSGANVLT
TRBJ1-6 | TRBV28 | ASSPIGGGNSPLH
TRBJ1-2 | TRBV5-1 | ASRPGAPDSYT
TRBJ2-2 | TRBV19 | ASSIFDTSTGELF
TRBJ1-1 | TRBV25-1 | ASSAPVQGETEAF
TRBJ2-3 | TRBV25-1 | ASSENSQGAGDTQY
TRBJ2-1 | TRBV7-9 | ASSSGLASEQF
TRBJ2-5 | TRBV30 | ALAEERYQETQY
TRBJ2-7 | TRBV7-6 | ASSLVPFLGEQY
TRBJ1-1 | TRBV5-1 | ASSFGDIGQGTEAF
TRBJ1-5 | TRBV18 | ASSSNGQGLGQPQH
TRBJ1-3 | TRBV7-8 | ASSLVGNTIY
TRBJ2-7 | TRBV5-6 | ASSSQRQGGYEQY
TRBJ2-7 | TRBV10-3 | AISRQGGAYEQY
TRBJ1-5 | TRBV5-6 | ASSLYSNQPQH
TRBJ1-2 | TRBV27 | ASSPLQGKGLWTVYGYT
TRBJ1-5 | TRBV12-5 | ASGLGGINQPQH
TRBJ2-5 | TRBV7-2 | ASSSRTGGAETQY
TRBJ1-6 | TRBV30 | AWRNAGGWSYNSPLH
TRBJ1-1 | TRBV15 | ATSRDRNTEAF
TRBJ1-1 | TRBV7-6 | ASRLSGGTEAF
TRBJ2-3 | TRBV11-3 | ASSSFADTQY
TRBJ2-3 | TRBV9 | ASSVTQADTQY
TRBJ2-7 | TRBV28 | ASSRTVNSYEQY
TRBJ1-5 | TRBV6-6 | ASRSTGNNQPQH
. | TRBV9 | ASSAGLVTGAYEQY
TRBJ1-6 | TRBV19 | ASSILRGGGPNSPLH
TRBJ2-2 | TRBV19 | ASTTGSGAGTGELF